This TCR beta chain stems from a study of shared clonotypes between healthy human individuals. Assay: immunoSEQ multiplex PCR; the TCRdb copy retains only in-frame clones and omits some. The sample consists of about 640,000 clones, about two thirds of them appearing once. The donors, all of them Caucasian adults, lived in Nashville, Tennessee. Between the trimmed V and J ends, which lost 8 bases and 4 bases, there was a span of 14 bases. This CDR3 is built from 13 residues. Germline values: CDR1 MNHNS, CDR2 SASEGT. The count of this clone is one. As yet, its antigen is unknown. General study findings and limits: The sharing of approximately 5.1% of naive CD4 clonotypes was seen across a few donors.

This TCR was sampled from a young woman in good health. V usage is TRBV6-1 and J usage is TRBJ1-2; D may be TRBD1 (5 bases). Sample: memory CD4+ T cells sorted from blood. Documented subset: CD45RA-negative fraction. The CDR3 sequence is CASRTQGSYGYTF. The CDR3 DNA reads as TGTGCCAGCCGTACTCAGGGAAGCTATGGCTACACCTTC.